A single T cell receptor (beta chain) is shown here with its context. Its antigen is undetermined. With 5 bases clipped from V and 9 bases from J, the junction kept 19 bases outside the gene matches. CDR3 length: 17 residues. Germline V gene sequence: CDR1 SEHNR, CDR2 FQNEAQ (reference sequence). The sample originates from a study of cytomegalovirus exposure and HLA in healthy donors. Study results and limitations: In an earlier analysis, in about 530 donors, most V segments appeared productive either ~90% or ~30% of the time.

Both 60 Vbeta primers and 13 Jbeta primers went into the PCR. Sequencing used immunoSEQ multiplex PCR; TCRdb keeps in-frame clones, though not all of them. The table shows 90,000 to 100,000 clones, with approximately 74% occurring only once. Material for sequencing was PBMCs. The clonotype comes from a male donor in good health and CMV-seronegative. The gene calls are TRBV7-9 and TRBJ2-7, with 10 bases fitting TRBD2. The chain's CDR3 is CASSAIGLAGDGSTQYF. CDR3 DNA sequence: TGTGCCAGCAGCGCAATTGGGCTAGCGGGAGATGGTAGTACGCAGTACTTC.